This T cell receptor (beta chain) was found in a study of CD8 T cells in Susac syndrome (dated by TCRdb to between 2017 and 2020). For context, the study as a whole: Whether CD8+ T cell activation and differentiation in Susac syndrome was antigen driven was tested using repertoire sequencing. The clonality of the CD8+ T cell repertoire was compared across around twelve healthy donors, about 14 Susac syndrome patients and around 16 multiple sclerosis patients. Overall study results and their limits: The number of individuals in the TCR sequencing and HLA analysis was acknowledged as relatively small.

High-throughput TCR beta sequencing profiled peripheral blood CD8+ and CD4+ T cells from healthy donors, Susac syndrome patients and multiple sclerosis patients. Healthy donors were age- and sex-matched controls. Bulk CD8+ and CD4+ T cells were purified magnetically by negative isolation, whereas CD8+ TEMRA cells were enriched by FACS. Blood was collected in EDTA tubes and processed within 24 hours, with PBMCs isolated through density gradient centrifugation. PBMCs intended for TCR sequencing were frozen in liquid nitrogen and were later thawed in a 37 degrees C water bath. A purity of at least 90% was achieved for sorted or isolated CD4+, CD8+ and CD8+ TEMRA cells. With regard to this clonotype: Its antigen is not yet known. Per-base qualities were not stored, and no clone one base away is much larger.

RNA was extracted using the RNeasy kit, and roughly 0.45 to 1 microgram was reverse transcribed with random hexamers. The immunoSEQ multiplex PCR assay, covering 54 Vbeta and 13 Jbeta segments, was used to amplify TCR beta CDR3 regions. To correct PCR amplification bias, a synthetic template baseline was used for both primer optimization and computational correction. As for how the authors treated the data: Reads were annotated to V, D and J genes according to IMGT and were analyzed with immunoSEQ Analyzer, with only productive sequences retained. Clonality was calculated as one minus the Shannon entropy normalized by log2 of the number of productive unique sequences. For each patient and control, public and private clones were evaluated within the 100 most prevalent clones. Clones were defined as Susac-specific when absent from the healthy and MS cohorts, from about 1,100 published viral clones and from other ImmuneACCESS disease sequences. TCRdb handled the public reads itself, with Q25 trimming in fastp and clone calling in MiXCR, and kept productive beta chains. CDR3 protein sequences are deduplicated, and each keeps its most common genes and DNA. TCRdb, not the authors, supplied the V and J calls. Counted in this sample were over 100,000 distinct CDR3 sequences; around 93% of them appeared once. The ten largest clones add up to roughly 0.12% of the sample.

The sequence was collected from a human donor in good health. The sequenced material came from CD8+ T cells from PBMCs.

The base sequence is TGTGCCAGCAGCCATCGGCAGGGCCGGACCGGGGAGCTGTTTTTT. Translated, it reads CASSHRQGRTGELFF. The receptor chain draws on TRBV3-1 and TRBJ2-2, with TRBD1 perhaps the D gene, on 5 matching bases. Taken from the germline V gene (reference sequence), the CDR1 and CDR2 loops are LGHDT and YNNKEL. V drops 3 bases and J drops 5 bases, leaving 13 bases in between. The CDR3 goes from the cysteine to the phenylalanine over 15 residues. The only DNA kept is the CDR3, 45 bases in frame from the first base.